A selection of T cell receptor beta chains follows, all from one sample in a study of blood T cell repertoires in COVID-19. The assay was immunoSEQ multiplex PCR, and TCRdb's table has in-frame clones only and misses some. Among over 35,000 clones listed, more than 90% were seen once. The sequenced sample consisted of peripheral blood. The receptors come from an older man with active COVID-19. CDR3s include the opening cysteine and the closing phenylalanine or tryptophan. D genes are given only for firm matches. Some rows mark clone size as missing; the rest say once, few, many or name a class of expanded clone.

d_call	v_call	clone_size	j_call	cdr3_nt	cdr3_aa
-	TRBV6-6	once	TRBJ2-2	TGTGCCAGCAGACCCTCTAAGACCGGGGAGCTGTTTTTT	CASRPSKTGELFF
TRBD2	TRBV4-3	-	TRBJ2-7	TGCGCCAGCAGCCAAGGACTAGCGGGTGTCACCTACGAGCAGTACTTC	CASSQGLAGVTYEQYF
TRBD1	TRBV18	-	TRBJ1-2	TGTGCCAGCTCACCGGGACAGGGGGCAAGTGGCTACACCTTC	CASSPGQGASGYTF
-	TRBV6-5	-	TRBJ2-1	TGTGCCAGCAGAGCCGCCTTGAGTAGCGACAATGAGCAGTTCTTC	CASRAALSSDNEQFF
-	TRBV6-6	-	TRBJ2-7	TGTGCCAGCAGCGGGACAACGAGCTCCTACGAGCAGTACTTC	CASSGTTSSYEQYF
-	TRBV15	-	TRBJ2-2	TGTGCCACCAGGGAAGTGGGGCGAAAACCCACCGGGGAGCTGTTTTTT	CATREVGRKPTGELFF
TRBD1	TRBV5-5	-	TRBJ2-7	TGTGCCAGCAGCCTCAGGGGGTTCCTTAGCGCGGAGCAGTACTTC	CASSLRGFLSAEQYF
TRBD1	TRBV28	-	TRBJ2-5	TGTGCCAGCAGCCGCGGACAGGGCTTAACCCAAGAGACCCAGTACTTC	CASSRGQGLTQETQYF
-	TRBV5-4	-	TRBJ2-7	TGTGCCAGCAGCCGGAAAGGGCGGGCCCCCTACGAGCAGTACTTC	CASSRKGRAPYEQYF
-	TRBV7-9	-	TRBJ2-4	TGTGCCAGCAGCTTCGAACTCATTCAGTACTTC	CASSFELIQYF
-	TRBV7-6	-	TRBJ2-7	TGTGCCAGCAGTCCCACAATGGGGGAGGGGGCCTACGAGCAGTACTTC	CASSPTMGEGAYEQYF
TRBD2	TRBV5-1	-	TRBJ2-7	TGCGCCAGCAGCTATTGGCTAGCGGGGGCCATCTCCTACGAGCAGTACTTC	CASSYWLAGAISYEQYF
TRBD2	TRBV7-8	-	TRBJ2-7	TGTGCCAGCAGCCGACGGACTAGCGCATACGAGCAGTACTTC	CASSRRTSAYEQYF
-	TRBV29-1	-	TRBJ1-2	TGCAGCGTTGACAGGAACGGCTACACCTTC	CSVDRNGYTF
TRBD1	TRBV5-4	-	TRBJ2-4	TGTGCCAGCAGCAGTGACAGGGGGGGGGACATTCAGTACTTC	CASSSDRGGDIQYF
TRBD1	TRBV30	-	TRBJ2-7	TGTGCCTGGAGTGCACCTACAGGGGGCTGGTTCTACGAGCAGTACTTC	CAWSAPTGGWFYEQYF
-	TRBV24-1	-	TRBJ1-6	TGTGCCACCAGTGATCGTACAGGCGTCGGAAATTCACCCCTCCACTTT	CATSDRTGVGNSPLHF
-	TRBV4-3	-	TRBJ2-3	TGCGCCAGCAGCCAAGTGTTCCTTAGCACAGATACGCAGTATTTT	CASSQVFLSTDTQYF
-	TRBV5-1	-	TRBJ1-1	TGCGCCAGCAGCGGTACCGCGGACACTGAAGCTTTCTTT	CASSGTADTEAFF
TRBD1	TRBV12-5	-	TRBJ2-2	TGTGCTGGGGGGACAGGGGGCACCGGGGAGCTGTTTTTT	CAGGTGGTGELFF
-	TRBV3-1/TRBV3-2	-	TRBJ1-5	TGTGCCAGCAGCCAAGATGACGAGAGAAACGGGGGGAATCAGCCCCAGCATTTT	CASSQDDERNGGNQPQHF
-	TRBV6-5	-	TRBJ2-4	TGTGCCAGCAGTCTACAGGGAAACTCCAAAAACATTCAGTACTTC	CASSLQGNSKNIQYF
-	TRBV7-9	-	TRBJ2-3	TGTGCCAGCAGCCCCTGGACAAAGAGCACAGATACGCAGTATTTT	CASSPWTKSTDTQYF
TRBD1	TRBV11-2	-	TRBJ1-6	TGTGCCAGCAGCCCAGGGGGCTCCTATAATTCACCCCTCCACTTT	CASSPGGSYNSPLHF
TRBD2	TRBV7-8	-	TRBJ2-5	TGTGCCAGCAGCTTAAGCGCCAGCGGGAGGGGAGAGACCCAGTACTTC	CASSLSASGRGETQYF
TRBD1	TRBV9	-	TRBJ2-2	TGTGCCAGCAGCGCCCGGACAGGGGTGGCCGGGGAGCTGTTTTTT	CASSARTGVAGELFF
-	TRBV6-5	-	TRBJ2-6	TGTGCCAGCAGTTACTCGACAGGCTCTGGGGCCAACGTCCTGACTTTC	CASSYSTGSGANVLTF
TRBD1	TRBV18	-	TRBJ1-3	TGTGCCAGCTCACCACTACCCCCAAGGGGACAGACTACTGGAAACACCATATATTTT	CASSPLPPRGQTTGNTIYF
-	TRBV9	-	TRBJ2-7	TGTGCCAGCAGCCCACACCTTCGGGGGAGCTCCTACGAGCAGTACTTC	CASSPHLRGSSYEQYF
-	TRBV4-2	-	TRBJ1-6	TGTGCCAGCAGCCACCGTTTCGAGGCGGGTAATTCACCCCTCCACTTT	CASSHRFEAGNSPLHF
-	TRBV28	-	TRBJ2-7	TGTGCCAGCAGCACTCCTGCCCCGGGGATCTCCTACGAGCAGTACTTC	CASSTPAPGISYEQYF
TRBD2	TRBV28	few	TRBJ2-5	TGTGCCAGCAGTTTCGCAGGACTAGCGAAGGAGACCCAGTACTTC	CASSFAGLAKETQYF
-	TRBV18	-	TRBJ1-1	TGTGCCAGCTCAATGAGGAGGGGCGCATCCGGGAACACTGAAGCTTTCTTT	CASSMRRGASGNTEAFF
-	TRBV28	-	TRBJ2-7	TGTGCCAGCAGTACCACTCCGATTTCCTACGAGCAGTACTTC	CASSTTPISYEQYF
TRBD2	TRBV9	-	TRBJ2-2	TGTGCCAGCAGCCCGCGAGGTAGCGGGAGTAACACCGGGGAGCTGTTTTTT	CASSPRGSGSNTGELFF
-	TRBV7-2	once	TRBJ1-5	TGTGCCAGCAGCTTATCTGCCGGAGGCCGCAATCAGCCCCAGCATTTT	CASSLSAGGRNQPQHF
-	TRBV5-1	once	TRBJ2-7	TGCGCCAGCACAGTTAACCCGGGACAAGCCTACGAGCAGTACTTC	CASTVNPGQAYEQYF
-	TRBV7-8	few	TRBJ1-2	TGTGCCAGCAGCCCGCGGACAGTCCGGGCGACGGGATATGGCTACACCTTC	CASSPRTVRATGYGYTF
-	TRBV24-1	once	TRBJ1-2	TGTGCCACCAGTGAAGGAGTATTCCATGGCTACACCTTC	CATSEGVFHGYTF
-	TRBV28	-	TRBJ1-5	TGTGCCAGCAGTTTTCGACTTCAGCCCCAGCATTTT	CASSFRLQPQHF
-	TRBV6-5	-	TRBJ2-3	TGTGCCCTAAGAGGGACTGCATCAGATACGCAGTATTTT	CALRGTASDTQYF
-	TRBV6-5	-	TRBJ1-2	TGTGCCAGCAGTTTTACGAAAGGGAAAGGGGACTATGGCTACACCTTC	CASSFTKGKGDYGYTF
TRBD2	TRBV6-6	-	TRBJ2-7	TGTGCCAGCAGTCCGACTAGCGGGAGGTACGAGCAGTACTTC	CASSPTSGRYEQYF
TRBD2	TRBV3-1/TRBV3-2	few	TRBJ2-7	TGTGCCAGCAGCCTTAGCGGGGGGATCTCCTACGAGCAGTACTTC	CASSLSGGISYEQYF
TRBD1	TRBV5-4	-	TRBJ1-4	TGTGCCAGCAGCTTGACAGGGGTTGGGGAAAAACTGTTTTTT	CASSLTGVGEKLFF
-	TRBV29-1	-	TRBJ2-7	TGCAGCGTTGTGAATGGGACTTACACCTACGAGCAGTACTTC	CSVVNGTYTYEQYF
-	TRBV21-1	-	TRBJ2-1	TGTGCCAGCAGCACCGACCAGACTAGCGGGTACTCCTACAATGAGCAGTTCTTC	CASSTDQTSGYSYNEQFF
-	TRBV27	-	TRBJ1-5	TGTGCCAGCAGTACCTTCGGATCTGCTAGTCAGCCCCAGCATTTT	CASSTFGSASQPQHF
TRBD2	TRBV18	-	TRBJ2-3	TGTGCCAGCTCCCCCCCCGGGACTAGCGGGCGGCAGTATTTT	CASSPPGTSGRQYF
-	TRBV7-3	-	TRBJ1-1	TGTGCCAGCAGCTTAGGGCCCCGAGGGACTGAAGCTTTCTTT	CASSLGPRGTEAFF
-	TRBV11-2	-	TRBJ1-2	TGTGCCAGCAGCCCACGGGGTTGGGTTGGAGGCTACACCTTC	CASSPRGWVGGYTF
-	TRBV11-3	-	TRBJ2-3	TGTGCCAGCAGCTTAGGGGGAGGACTCCCCACAGATACGCAGTATTTT	CASSLGGGLPTDTQYF
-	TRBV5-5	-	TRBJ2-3	TGTGCCAGCAGACTGTGGGCTAGCGGCACAGATACGCAGTATTTT	CASRLWASGTDTQYF
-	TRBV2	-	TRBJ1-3	TGTGCCAGCAGTGAAGAGGGGGATGGATTTGGAAACACCATATATTTT	CASSEEGDGFGNTIYF
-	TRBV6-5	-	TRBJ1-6	TGTGCCAGCGGGCCGCCGGATAATTCACCCCTCCACTTT	CASGPPDNSPLHF
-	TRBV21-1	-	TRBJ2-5	TGTGCCAGCAGCCCGCGGCTAGCCCAGTACTTC	CASSPRLAQYF
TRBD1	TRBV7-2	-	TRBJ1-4	TGTGCCAGCAGCCCCTACAGGGGGTTGGGGGAAAAACTGTTTTTT	CASSPYRGLGEKLFF
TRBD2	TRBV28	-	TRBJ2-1	TGTGCCAGCAGTAAGACTAGCGGGAGGGCCAAATTCTTC	CASSKTSGRAKFF